This T cell receptor beta chain was recorded in a study of OX40 agonist ivuxolimab in advanced cancers. Study in general: Ivuxolimab is a fully human IgG2 antibody that activates OX40 (CD134). Every 2 weeks, patients received ivuxolimab intravenously, dosed at 0.01 to 10 mg/kg. Subjects had a mean age of roughly 60 years, with a range of 23 to 79; about 83% were male.

Sequenced by immunoSEQ multiplex PCR; TCRdb stores in-frame clones only, minus some. The data hold just over 95,000 clones, with approximately 86% observed a single time. With 1 base removed from V and 6 bases from J, the gap between germline ends came to 3 bases. The CDR3 contains 12 residues. Germline CDR1 MDHEN, CDR2 SYDVKM. The TCR originated in an adult with an advanced solid tumor such as melanoma, head and neck, liver or kidney cancer. Sample: CD4+ or CD8+ T cells sorted from blood, taken in a trial of the OX40 agonist ivuxolimab. The V call is TRBV28, the J call TRBJ2-2; D gene ambiguous. The CDR3 coding sequence is TGTGCCAGCAGTTTATCCCCCGGGGAGCTGTTTTTT. Its protein product is CASSLSPGELFF. Filled out from reference TRBV28 and TRBJ2-2, the complete variable domain reads DVKVTQSSRYLVKRTGEKVFLECVQDMDHENMFWYRQDPGLGLRLIYFSYDVKMKEKGDIPEGYSVSREKKERFSLILESASTNQTSMYLCASSLSPGELFFGEGSRLTVL.